This TCR beta chain appears in the sequencing data of a study of T cell changes during pregnancy in multiple sclerosis. CDR3 length: 18 residues. CDR1 and CDR2 (germline): SGHRS, YFSETQ. Trimming pared 2 bases from V and 2 bases from J, leaving 21 bases between. Method: immunoSEQ multiplex PCR; TCRdb's copy keeps in-frame clones and lacks some. In the table there are about 92,000 clones, roughly nine tenths of which are singletons. V usage is TRBV5-1 and J usage is TRBJ2-3, with a possible D match to TRBD1 (5 bases). Sequenced here: peripheral blood, sampled in the first trimester of pregnancy. The receptor comes from a female donor with multiple sclerosis, enrolled in a pregnancy study. CDR3 region: CASSFPDSPPKYTDTQYF. The CDR3 DNA is TGCGCCAGCAGCTTCCCAGACAGTCCTCCAAAATACACAGATACGCAGTATTTT.